This T cell receptor beta chain stems from a study of blood T cell repertoires in COVID-19. Study-level background: The origin of the acute and convalescent COVID-19 samples was the United States, Italy and Spain.

Germline lookup yields CDR1 KGHDR and CDR2 SFDVKD. The CDR3 spans 17 residues. The junction had 2 bases not matched to a gene; V was cut back by 1 base and J by 0 bases. Generated by immunoSEQ multiplex PCR, the TCRdb table keeps only in-frame clones and is missing some. The repertoire includes 250,000 or so clones, approximately 90% of them detected once, and about 3% sits in the top ten. The gene calls are TRBV24-1 and TRBJ2-3, with 11 bases fitting TRBD2. The sequence was collected from a man aged 35 to 55 who had been exposed to COVID-19. The sequenced sample was PBMCs or T cells enriched from blood (not recorded which). In DNA form, the CDR3 reads TGTGCCACCAGTGATTTTAGGACTAGCGGGAGCACAGATACGCAGTATTTT. Protein sequence: CATSDFRTSGSTDTQYF.